The 18 T cell receptor beta chains below all came from one sample that was sequenced in a study of siplizumab effects on memory and regulatory T cells. Only in-frame clones appear in the TCRdb table, and some are missing; sequencing was by immunoSEQ multiplex PCR. The repertoire consists of 70,000 to 100,000 clones, with under 95% occurring once and the leading ten covering approximately 7.1%. Sample: CD8+ T cells sorted from blood. These receptor sequences come from a human donor in good health.

This chain links TRBV2 with TRBJ2-2; D is unclear. Trimming took 0 bases from V and 5 from J, leaving 10 bases between them. Germline V CDR1 and CDR2: SNHLY, FYNNEI. The CDR3 covers 15 residues. The CDR3 loop reads CASSEALSLTGELFF. The CDR3 nucleotides are TGTGCCAGCAGTGAAGCGTTGAGTTTGACCGGGGAGCTGTTTTTT.

The chain uses TRBV7-8 and TRBJ2-2; D is ambiguous. Trimming shortened V by 3 bases and J by 1 base, and 21 bases separated the two germline ends. The CDR3 is 19 residues long. In germline, CDR1 is SGHVS, CDR2 FQNEAQ. The CDR3 DNA sequence: TGTGCCAGCAGCTTTAGTGTGGGCTTGAGATTAATGAACACCGGGGAGCTGTTTTTT. It translates to CASSFSVGLRLMNTGELFF.

The chain joins TRBV10-3 to TRBJ2-2; D is unresolved. The CDR3 is 12 residues long. Germline-derived CDR1 and CDR2 are ENHRY and SYGVKD. The V end lost 7 bases, the J end lost 1 base, and 4 bases lay between the germline ends. CDR3 loop: CAIKRNTGELFF. For the CDR3, the DNA is TGTGCCATCAAGCGGAACACCGGGGAGCTGTTTTTT.

This chain uses TRBV13 with TRBJ2-1; 11 nucleotides agree with TRBD2. Germline trimming cut 4 bases from V and 1 base from J; bases unmatched to any gene: 6. This CDR3 spans 17 amino acids. Germline lookup yields CDR1 PRHDT and CDR2 FYEKMQ (reference sequence). The CDR3 DNA sequence: TGTGCCAGCAGCTCCCAGACTAGCGGGATTTCCTACAATGAGCAGTTCTTC. Translation: CASSSQTSGISYNEQFF.

As DNA, the CDR3 is TGTGCCAGCAGCTCGGGCGGGGTCTATGGCTACACCTTC. Translation gives CASSSGGVYGYTF. The gene calls are TRBV5-5 and TRBJ1-2; no definite D call. Deletions cut 3 bases from V and 4 bases from J, with 10 bases between. From germline, CDR1 is SGHKS and CDR2 YYEKEE (reference sequence). CDR3 length equals 13 residues. Filled out from reference TRBV5-5 and TRBJ1-2, the complete variable domain reads DAGVTQSPTHLIKTRGQQVTLRCSPISGHKSVSWYQQVLGQGPQFIFQYYEKEERGRGNFPDRFSARQFPNYSSELNVNALLLGDSALYLCASSSGGVYGYTFGSGTRLTVV.

The V and J genes are TRBV7-2 and TRBJ2-3, with D possibly matching TRBD2 (6 bases). The CDR3 has 18 amino acids. Germline-derived CDR1 and CDR2 are SGHTA and FQGNSA. V was clipped by 4 bases and J by 5 bases, with 25 bases between them. The CDR3 nucleotides read TGTGCCAGCAGCTCAAATTTTCGTTATGAGGGAGCGGGAGATACGCAGTATTTT. Translating gives CASSSNFRYEGAGDTQYF.

The CDR3: CASSPGGGNTEAFF. The CDR3 bases are TGTGCCAGCAGCCCCGGGGGGGGGAACACTGAAGCTTTCTTT. The chain couples TRBV9 to TRBJ1-1; D is perhaps TRBD1 (5 bases). Germline CDR1 reads SGDLS; CDR2 reads YYNGEE. Between the trimmed V and J ends, which lost 4 bases and 1 base, there was a span of 11 bases. The CDR3 sequence is 14 residues long.

V and J are TRBV7-9 and TRBJ1-2, with a possible D match to TRBD1 (6 bases). V shed 3 bases and J shed 2 bases, with 7 bases lying between them. The germline V gene has CDR1 SEHNR and CDR2 FQNEAQ (reference sequence). CDR3 length: 13 residues. The CDR3 loop reads CASSFDRNYGYTF. The CDR3 DNA sequence: TGTGCCAGCAGCTTCGACAGGAACTATGGCTACACCTTC.

This clone showed up just a few times. DNA for the CDR3: TGCAGCGGCGGACCCCCAGGGTTCTTT. This sequence encodes CSGGPPGFF. The V call is TRBV29-1, the J call TRBJ1-1; maybe TRBD1 (5 bases). Germline CDR1 reads SQVTM; CDR2 reads ANQGSEA. The CDR3 is made up of 9 amino acids. V lost 7 bases to trimming and J lost 14 bases, with 14 bases between them.

The chain links TRBV9 to TRBJ2-7; TRBD2 matches at 10 bases. The CDR3 runs 19 residues. The germline V gene encodes CDR1 SGDLS and CDR2 YYNGEE. V shed 4 bases, J shed 3 bases, and the junction held 19 bases outside the gene matches. The CDR3 DNA follows: TGTGCCAGCAGCACAAACGGAGGACAGCTAGCGGGAGACGTCTACGAGCAGTACTTC. This codes for CASSTNGGQLAGDVYEQYF.

V usage is TRBV27 and J usage is TRBJ2-5; D may correspond to TRBD1 or TRBD2 (7 bases each). Per the germline V gene, CDR1 is MNHEY and CDR2 is SMNVEV (reference sequence). The CDR3 has 17 residues. The V end was cut by 5 bases, the J end by 5 bases, with 24 bases between. DNA of the CDR3: TGTGCCAGCAGTCGGGAGGCCGGGACAGATTATTTGGAGACCCAGTACTTC. Its translation: CASSREAGTDYLETQYF.

The rearrangement joins TRBV30 to TRBJ1-2, with D tentatively TRBD1 (5 bases). The V gene lost 2 bases and the J gene lost 6 bases, with 16 bases spanning the gap. The CDR3 totals 14 residues. Germline V lookup: CDR1 GTSNPN, CDR2 SVGIG (reference sequence). CDR3 in DNA: TGTGCCTGGAGTCCGGGACGGACAATCGATGGCTACACCTTC. As protein: CAWSPGRTIDGYTF. The variable domain in full, with the rest retrieved from reference TRBV30 and TRBJ1-2, is SQTIHQWPATLVQPVGSPLSLECTVEGTSNPNLYWYRQAAGRGLQLLFYSVGIGQISSEVPQNLSASRPQDRQFILSSKKLLLSDSGFYLCAWSPGRTIDGYTFGSGTRLTVV.

The V and J genes are TRBV9 and TRBJ2-7; D might be TRBD1 (5 bases). The CDR3 is made up of 14 amino acids. Germline assignment: CDR1 SGDLS and CDR2 YYNGEE. Trimming shortened V by 0 bases and J by 6 bases, and 13 bases separated the two germline ends. CDR3 coding DNA: TGTGCCAGCAGCGTAGGGACACCGGTCTCCGAGCAGTACTTC. It yields the protein CASSVGTPVSEQYF.

This clone has a single count. The genes are TRBV5-3 and TRBJ2-7; D is tentatively TRBD1 or TRBD2 (5 bases each). TRBV5-3 is recorded as an ORF, its role being uncertain. The length of the CDR3 is 17 residues. Trimming took 0 bases from V and 0 from J, leaving 16 bases between them. CDR3 loop: CARSLGDERGLSYEQYF. Written as DNA, the CDR3 is TGTGCCAGAAGCTTGGGGGATGAGAGGGGCCTCTCCTACGAGCAGTACTTC.

V and J are TRBV4-2 and TRBJ2-7, with a weak D call TRBD2 (7 bases). Germline CDR1 reads LGHNA; CDR2 reads YNFKEQ. CDR3 length equals 16 residues. V dropped 1 base and J dropped 0 bases, with 13 bases sitting between them. The CDR3 sequence is CASSQVGGASSYEQYF. DNA for the CDR3: TGTGCCAGCAGCCAAGTGGGGGGGGCAAGCTCCTACGAGCAGTACTTC.

This chain connects TRBV4-3 to TRBJ2-7, with TRBD1 matching 7 bases. V shed 0 bases, J shed 7 bases, and the junction held 12 bases outside the gene matches. Germline V lookup: CDR1 LGHNA, CDR2 YSLEER. This CDR3 has 16 residues. The CDR3 sequence is CASSQDRTGGTSEQYF. CDR3 bases: TGCGCCAGCAGCCAAGATAGGACAGGTGGTACGTCTGAGCAGTACTTC.

The V and J genes are TRBV11-2 and TRBJ1-6; 10 positions agree with TRBD1. The J segment lost 0 bases and the V segment lost 5 bases, leaving 1 base of the junction unmatched. The germline CDR1 and CDR2 sequences are SGHAT and FQNNGV. The CDR3 extends over 16 amino acids. DNA for the CDR3: TGTGCCAGCAGCCGGACAGGGGGCTCCTATAATTCACCCCTCCACTTT. This gives the protein CASSRTGGSYNSPLHF.

The rearrangement uses TRBV19 and TRBJ2-7; D not resolved. Trimming left V 5 bases short and J 1 base short, with 6 bases between. The CDR3 is 12 amino acids. Germline lookup yields CDR1 LNHDA and CDR2 SQIVND (reference sequence). The CDR3 bases are TGTGCCAGTAGTGACATATCCTACGAGCAGTACTTC. It is translated as CASSDISYEQYF.